The T cell receptor (beta chain) described here comes from a study of blood T cell repertoires in COVID-19. About the research overall: COVID-19 samples from acute and convalescent phases originated in the United States, Italy and Spain. From T cells, B-cell-depleted T cells, or PBMCs came the material, which was cDNA or gDNA.

The protocol was immunoSEQ multiplex PCR, while the TCRdb copy is restricted to in-frame clones and leaves out a portion. The sample yields some 70,000 clones, around 87% seen once. The CDR3 consists of 13 residues. Per germline, CDR1 SNHLY and CDR2 FYNNEI. Deletions cut 7 bases from V and 5 bases from J, with 14 bases between. The clonotype originates from a man in his fifties with active COVID-19. Sequencing used peripheral blood. The chain links TRBV2 to TRBJ1-1; D possibly corresponds to TRBD1 (6 bases). Here the CDR3 DNA reads TGTGCCAGCAATAGGGACACCGGGACTGAAGCTTTCTTT. This gives the protein CASNRDTGTEAFF.